Reported below is one T cell receptor beta chain. This clone was seen only once. The antigen this receptor binds is unknown. Gene names and germline sequences here are the mouse ones. The read terminates 1 residue ahead of where the CDR3 ends, so the germline J gene completes it. These data are taken from a study of tissue T cells after allogeneic stem cell transplantation (dated by TCRdb to the early 2020s). For context, the study as a whole: TCR beta repertoires were profiled across many tissues obtained from research autopsies of patients with and without GVHD, as well as in mouse models of GVHD. The human part of the study was a prospective observational study with no blinding and no randomization.

The investigation overall reported the following: The study did not establish which tissue TCRs were alloreactive or antigen-specific, and some clones may have been host cells that persisted. Within patients, how anatomically similar tissues were was a major factor shaping TCR repertoire composition, regardless of disease or transplant status. The patient cohort was small and varied clinically, and sampling depth was recognized as a limitation. In both patients and mice, T cells from blood and spleen picked up only a limited part of the TCR repertoire that was detected in tissues. Not many T cell clones showed up in more than one patient, yet clustering based on motifs uncovered repertoire signatures that were shared across patients in a tissue-specific way.

The library was generated by the immunoSEQ multiplex PCR assay. Adaptive Biotechnologies performed the TCRbeta CDR3 sequencing at survey depth and reported CDR3 sequences, V/J genes, productive frequency and template counts. Amplification of TCR beta CDR3 regions was performed from genomic DNA rather than from RNA. The paper's data handling went like this. Jensen-Shannon divergence served to quantify pairwise repertoire overlap between tissues, with 0 meaning identical and 1 meaning complete divergence. Based on pairwise JSD values, tissues were grouped by single-linkage agglomerative hierarchical clustering, and the results were shown as dendrograms. All patient samples were analyzed with GLIPH2 using simulation_depth 1000, kmer_min_depth 3 and cdr3_length_cutoff 8, and only groups containing more than two unique CDR3s were kept. In a standardized tissue-overlap score, Jaccard GLIPH-group overlap across patients was extrapolated to a standard repertoire size of 1000 clones. To look at how diversity was associated with clinical or experimental variables, linear mixed-effect models were used, with tissue treated as a fixed effect and individual treated as a random effect. This is the immuneACCESS table as TCRdb keeps it, with only in-frame sequences that have V and J called. A part of the clones is gone; compared with another copy, unresolved V genes explain less than half, and the rest is unexplained. The V and J calls and the clone size are those of that table, but D and trimming were determined from the DNA. In this sample the table shows approximately 45,000 clones, around 70% of which occur a single time. Clones ranked in the top ten supply 0.45% to 0.7% of the sample.

CDR1 and CDR2 (LGHNA, YSYQKL) derive from the germline V gene. Cut back by 3 bases and 0 bases, the V and J ends lie 12 bases apart. Inclusive of the bounding cysteine and phenylalanine, the CDR3 is 16 residues long. The DNA covers only part of the CDR3, 45 bases in frame from base 1. The receptor chain draws on TRBV2 and TRBJ1-3; the D gene remains uncertain. This TCR was recovered from a pool of C57BL/6 mice in good health. The specimen sequenced was sorted cells pooled from one or two spleens. The CDR3 DNA, read in part, is TGTGCCAGCAGCCAGGCCCCGGCGCATTCTGGAAATACGCTCTAT. This yields the protein CASSQAPAHSGNTLY. The complete CDR3 sequence is CASSQAPAHSGNTLYF.